This TCR beta chain was obtained from a study of cytomegalovirus exposure and HLA in healthy donors. The CDR3 is 15 residues long. The V end lost 0 bases, the J end lost 2 bases, and 9 bases lay between the germline ends. CDR1 and CDR2 (germline): SGDLS, YYNGEE. 60 Vbeta and 13 Jbeta primers were used in PCR. Using immunoSEQ multiplex PCR, the repertoire was profiled, and TCRdb retains in-frame clones only, with some absent. Of around 130,000 clones listed, roughly 87% are singletons. This sequence joins TRBV9 and TRBJ1-5; D might be TRBD1 (6 bases). The receptor's source is a woman aged 18-35 years in good health and CMV-seronegative. Sequenced sample: PBMCs. The CDR3 sequence is CASSVGAGGNQPQHF. The DNA for the CDR3 is TGTGCCAGCAGCGTAGGGGCAGGGGGCAATCAGCCCCAGCATTTT.